One sample yielded the 17 T cell receptor beta chains listed below, sequenced in a study of shared clonotypes between healthy human individuals. Profiled with immunoSEQ multiplex PCR; TCRdb holds only in-frame clones, not every one. The sample records about 1.1 million clones, around three quarters being singletons. Specimen: memory CD4+ T cells from PBMCs. Subset of the sample: CD45RA-negative fraction. The receptors shown here come from a young man in good health. Some clones in this sample may be carry-over from other donors' samples.

CDR3 protein: CASSRDRGHWNTEAFF. Here the CDR3 DNA reads TGTGCCAGCAGCCGGGACAGGGGGCACTGGAACACTGAAGCTTTCTTT. The chain recombines TRBV11-2 with TRBJ1-1; 12 positions match TRBD1. Unmatched junction bases numbered 5, after V lost 5 bases and J lost 1 base. This CDR3 spans 16 amino acids. In germline, CDR1 is SGHAT, CDR2 FQNNGV.

The count of this clone is one. The sample holds other DNA sequences that translate to the same CDR3. The V call is TRBV9, the J call TRBJ2-5, with 12 bases lining up with TRBD2. The CDR3 consists of 15 residues. V gave up 1 base and J gave up 5 bases; unmatched junction bases: 3. Germline loops: CDR1 SGDLS, CDR2 YYNGEE. CDR3 in amino acids: CASSVLGLAGETQYF. DNA of the CDR3: TGTGCCAGCAGCGTATTGGGACTAGCGGGTGAGACCCAGTACTTC. Combining the CDR3 with reference TRBV9 and TRBJ2-5 gives the whole variable domain DSGVTQTPKHLITATGQRVTLRCSPRSGDLSVYWYQQSLDQGLQFLIQYYNGEERAKGNILERFSAQQFPDLHSELNLSSLELGDSALYFCASSVLGLAGETQYFGPGTRLLVL.

The CDR3 here is CASSLASDEQYF. The CDR3 nucleotides read TGCGCCAGCAGCTTGGCCAGTGACGAGCAGTACTTC. The chain has TRBV5-1 and TRBJ2-7; D is ambiguous. The CDR3 consists of 12 residues. Trimming cost V 0 bases and J 5 bases, with 6 bases left between them. The germline V gene has CDR1 SGHRS and CDR2 YFSETQ. The whole variable domain, remainder taken from reference TRBV5-1 and TRBJ2-7, is KAGVTQTPRYLIKTRGQQVTLSCSPISGHRSVSWYQQTPGQGLQFLFEYFSETQRNKGNFPGRFSGRQFSNSRSEMNVSTLELGDSALYLCASSLASDEQYFGPGTRLTVT.

This clone was recorded a few times. This chain links TRBV7-2 with TRBJ1-2; possible D gene TRBD1, 5 bases. Germline V lookup: CDR1 SGHTA, CDR2 FQGNSA. The V end was cut by 1 base, the J end by 1 base, with 10 bases between. The CDR3 is made up of 15 amino acids. The CDR3 here is CASSLEGGHNYGYTF. CDR3 DNA sequence: TGTGCCAGCAGCTTAGAGGGAGGACATAACTATGGCTACACCTTC.

The chain joins TRBV28 to TRBJ1-1, with D uncertain. This CDR3 is 11 amino acids long. The V gene's germline CDR1 is MDHEN and CDR2 SYDVKM. Trimming took 4 bases from V and 4 from J, leaving 4 bases between them. CDR3 protein: CASSSPTEAFF. CDR3 DNA: TGTGCCAGCAGTTCTCCCACTGAAGCTTTCTTT.

The gene calls are TRBV7-3 and TRBJ2-1; weak D call: TRBD2 (6 bases). V was clipped by 5 bases and J by 8 bases, with 19 bases between them. Per germline, CDR1 SGHTA and CDR2 FQGTGA. The CDR3 length is 15 residues. CDR3 amino acids: CASSPTRGIGDEQFF. DNA for the CDR3: TGTGCCAGCAGCCCAACTCGGGGGATAGGAGATGAGCAGTTCTTC.

The chain has TRBV28 and TRBJ2-3; D could derive from TRBD1 or TRBD2 (5 bases each). This CDR3 contains 16 residues. V lost 3 bases to trimming and J lost 5 bases, with 18 bases between them. Germline CDR1 and CDR2: MDHEN and SYDVKM. CDR3: CASSLAGTPRVDTQYF. CDR3 coding DNA: TGTGCCAGCAGTTTGGCCGGGACGCCTAGGGTAGATACGCAGTATTTT. Based on the CDR3 plus reference TRBV28 and TRBJ2-3, the full variable domain is DVKVTQSSRYLVKRTGEKVFLECVQDMDHENMFWYRQDPGLGLRLIYFSYDVKMKEKGDIPEGYSVSREKKERFSLILESASTNQTSMYLCASSLAGTPRVDTQYFGPGTRLTVL.

Regarding this clone: This CDR3 is also generated by other DNA sequences in the sample. The rearrangement uses TRBV7-2 and TRBJ2-7; TRBD2 matches 10 bases. The junction had 0 bases not matched to a gene; V was cut back by 1 base and J by 0 bases. Germline V CDR1 and CDR2: SGHTA, FQGNSA. The CDR3 extends over 15 amino acids. In DNA, the CDR3 is TGTGCCAGCAGCTTAGGGACTAGCGGCTCCTACGAGCAGTACTTC. It translates to CASSLGTSGSYEQYF.

The chain couples TRBV7-9 to TRBJ1-2; perhaps TRBD1 as D (5 bases). The length of the CDR3 is 15 residues. Germline V CDR1 and CDR2: SEHNR, FQNEAQ (reference sequence). Trimming left V 5 bases short and J 0 bases short, with 13 bases between. The CDR3 DNA sequence: TGTGCCAGCAGCCCCAGACAGTCAGCTAACTATGGCTACACCTTC. Its protein product is CASSPRQSANYGYTF.

Regarding this clone: Other DNA sequences in the same sample also yield this CDR3. The chain couples TRBV2 to TRBJ1-3; 9 nucleotides agree with TRBD1. Looked up from germline, CDR1 is SNHLY and CDR2 is FYNNEI. The CDR3 consists of 15 residues. The ends lost 6 bases at V and 2 bases at J; junction bases unmatched: 5. CDR3 DNA sequence: TGTGCCAGCAGCGCGGGACAGGGACCTGGAAACACCATATATTTT. Protein sequence: CASSAGQGPGNTIYF.

V gene TRBV10-2 combines with J gene TRBJ2-5; TRBD1 aligns across 9 bases. V was clipped by 6 bases and J by 11 bases; unmatched bases: 13. The CDR3 runs to 14 residues. Germline CDR1 reads WSHSY; CDR2 reads SAAADI. In DNA, the CDR3 is TGCGCCAGCAGGGCGGGACAGGGAGTGCGGGAGCAGTACTTC. It specifies CASRAGQGVREQYF.

V is TRBV4-3 and J is TRBJ2-3; TRBD2 matches 8 bases. The CDR3 is 18 amino acids. Losses at the gene ends were 0 bases for V and 3 bases for J; bases not matched to a gene: 11. Germline CDR1 is LGHNA and CDR2 is YSLEER. The CDR3, as DNA: TGCGCCAGCAGCCAAGATCTCGGCAGCGGGAGTCCGACAGATACGCAGTATTTT. This translates into CASSQDLGSGSPTDTQYF.

The chain combines TRBV7-9 with TRBJ1-1; D uncertain. CDR3 length: 14 residues. Germline V gives CDR1 SEHNR, CDR2 FQNEAQ (reference sequence). The V end was cut by 5 bases, the J end by 6 bases, with 16 bases between. CDR3: CASSMQAGEAEAFF. The CDR3 region has the DNA TGTGCCAGCAGCATGCAGGCTGGAGAGGCTGAAGCTTTCTTT.

V and J are TRBV10-3 and TRBJ2-7; TRBD2 matches 9 bases. CDR3 length: 15 residues. Unmatched junction bases numbered 10, after V lost 4 bases and J lost 6 bases. Germline V gene data show CDR1 as ENHRY and CDR2 as SYGVKD. CDR3 protein: CAISARGAGGLEQYF. Written as DNA, the CDR3 is TGTGCCATCAGTGCTCGGGGAGCGGGAGGTCTCGAGCAGTACTTC.

V and J are TRBV27 and TRBJ1-2, with 12 bases aligning to TRBD1. CDR1 and CDR2 from the germline V gene are MNHEY and SMNVEV (reference sequence). This CDR3 contains 15 residues. After removal of 8 bases from V and 8 bases from J, the junction contained 12 bases not matched to a gene. The CDR3 spells CASGAGTGGDWGYTF. The DNA for the CDR3 is TGTGCCAGCGGAGCCGGGACAGGGGGCGATTGGGGCTACACCTTC.

The V call is TRBV14, the J call TRBJ2-3; unclear D gene. CDR3 length equals 17 residues. Germline V gene data show CDR1 as SGHDN and CDR2 as FVKESK. V dropped 0 bases and J dropped 10 bases, with 23 bases sitting between them. The CDR3 DNA sequence: TGTGCCAGCAGCCAAGATAGGACCCACGGGCCCGGCGCGGCGCAGTATTTT. Translation gives CASSQDRTHGPGAAQYF.

J is TRBJ2-3 and V is TRBV18; D is possibly TRBD1 or TRBD2 (5 bases each). This CDR3 has 16 residues. The germline V and J ends were trimmed by 4 bases and 0 bases, with 14 bases remaining between them. Germline V CDR1 and CDR2: KGHSH, LQKENI. CDR3 amino acids: CASSRGNSPSTDTQYF. CDR3 DNA: TGTGCCAGCTCACGGGGGAACTCACCTAGCACAGATACGCAGTATTTT.